Listed here are 24 T cell receptor beta chains from one sample, sequenced in a study of T-cell memory formation after mild COVID-19. TCRdb analysed the 5' RACE reads with MiXCR anew, one entry per CDR3 protein. The top ten hold under 25% of the sample, which has roughly 370,000 distinct CDR3 sequences, 16% seen once. The sequenced material came from PBMCs or a T cell subset sorted from them (not recorded which). These receptors were obtained from a young man who had mild COVID-19 (a few samples of this study predate the infection). Cell type and time point are not known.

This clonotype was detected a few times. V is TRBV20-1 and J is TRBJ2-3; no clear D. Trimming removed 3 bases at V and 2 bases at J, with 12 bases between. This CDR3 comprises 14 residues. Germline V lookup: CDR1 DFQATT, CDR2 SNEGSKA (reference sequence). CDR3 in DNA: TGCAGTGCTAGTTTCTTGGAGAACACAGATACGCAGTATTTT. It encodes CSASFLENTDTQYF.

This chain uses TRBV29-1 with TRBJ2-1; 7 bases align to TRBD1. From germline, CDR1 is SQVTM and CDR2 ANQGSEA. V lost 7 bases, J lost 7 bases, and 4 bases stayed unmatched. The CDR3 length is 11 residues. CDR3 residues: CSGYRGNEQFF. For the CDR3, the DNA is TGCAGCGGTTACAGGGGAAATGAGCAGTTCTTC.

This chain connects TRBV21-1 to TRBJ1-4; TRBD1 is the table's D call and was not checked against the DNA. TRBV21-1 corresponds to a pseudogene. CDR3 length: 13 amino acids. CDR3 in amino acids: CASSHSGLEKLFF. CDR3 DNA sequence: TGTGCCAGCAGCCACAGTGGGTTGGAAAAACTGTTTTTT.

The chain joins TRBV2 to TRBJ1-6; weak D call: TRBD1 (5 bases). There are 14 residues in the CDR3. Looked up from germline, CDR1 is SNHLY and CDR2 is FYNNEI. Trimming cost V 4 bases and J 10 bases, with 14 bases left between them. As DNA, the CDR3 is TGTGCCAGCAGTGGATCAGGGTGGAGGTCACCCCTCCACTTT. Its translation is CASSGSGWRSPLHF.

This clonotype was counted between two and nine times. This chain uses TRBV7-6 with TRBJ2-3; TRBD2 is a possible D gene (6 bases). This CDR3 is built from 14 residues. CDR1 and CDR2 from the germline V gene are SGHVS and FNYEAQ. V was shortened by 5 bases and J by 4 bases, with 13 bases between the two germline ends. CDR3 coding DNA: TGTGCCAGCAGCCCCGGGGGATGGTCAGATACGCAGTATTTT. Residues: CASSPGGWSDTQYF.

This clonotype was picked up a small number of times. The chain has TRBV27 and TRBJ1-1; D possibly corresponds to TRBD1 (6 bases). V was trimmed by 2 bases and J by 11 bases, leaving 12 bases between them. CDR3 length: 12 amino acids. Germline V CDR1 and CDR2: MNHEY, SMNVEV (reference sequence). The CDR3 is CASSLRGGGAFF. DNA of the CDR3: TGTGCCAGCAGTTTAAGGGGGGGAGGCGCTTTCTTT.

This clonotype was counted a few times. V gene TRBV4-1 combines with J gene TRBJ1-2, with D possibly matching TRBD1 (5 bases). Germline V gives CDR1 MGHRA, CDR2 YSYEKL. Trimming cost V 4 bases and J 0 bases, with 18 bases left between them. There are 17 residues in the CDR3. DNA for the CDR3: TGCGCCAGCAGCCCAGCCCCCGGGGCGAACTCTAACTATGGCTACACCTTC. Protein product: CASSPAPGANSNYGYTF.

This clonotype was detected ten times or more. The rearrangement joins TRBV6-5 to TRBJ1-2, with D unresolved. From germline, CDR1 is MNHEY and CDR2 SVGAGI. With 6 bases removed from V and 4 bases from J, the gap between germline ends came to 12 bases. CDR3 size: 13 residues. Here the CDR3 reads CASRGQYLYGYTF. The CDR3 DNA is TGTGCCAGCAGGGGCCAGTACCTCTATGGCTACACCTTC.

V gene TRBV6-5 combines with J gene TRBJ1-3; TRBD1 agrees at 7 bases. From germline, CDR1 is MNHEY and CDR2 SVGAGI. Germline trimming cut 6 bases from V and 3 bases from J; bases unmatched to any gene: 5. The CDR3 extends over 14 amino acids. This chain's CDR3 is CASRRGQHGNTIYF. CDR3 coding DNA: TGTGCCAGCAGACGGGGACAGCATGGAAACACCATATATTTT.

This clonotype was counted at least ten times. The rearrangement joins TRBV15 to TRBJ2-5, with 7 bases matching TRBD2. The CDR3 covers 17 residues. From germline, CDR1 is LNHNV and CDR2 YYDKDF (reference sequence). With V trimmed by 0 bases and J by 3 bases, 10 bases remained unmatched. DNA of the CDR3: TGTGCCACCAGCAGAGATTGGGCTAGCGGAGCCAAAGAGACCCAGTACTTC. Residues: CATSRDWASGAKETQYF.

The CDR3 nucleotides read TGTGCCATCAGTGAGTCGGGGGGTGTTGCAGATACGCAGTATTTT. Amino acid sequence: CAISESGGVADTQYF. This chain joins TRBV10-3 and TRBJ2-3; the D gene is possibly TRBD2 (6 bases). Germline lookup yields CDR1 ENHRY and CDR2 SYGVKD. The ends were cut back, 0 bases at V and 4 bases at J, with 11 bases in the middle. The CDR3 is 15 amino acids.

There are a few counts of this clonotype. The chain employs TRBV27 and TRBJ2-7; 8 bases line up with TRBD1. V lost 8 bases to trimming and J lost 2 bases; unmatched junction nucleotides: 8. Germline values: CDR1 MNHEY, CDR2 SMNVEV (reference sequence). The CDR3 contains 14 residues. The CDR3, as DNA: TGTGCCAGCGGGCAGGGGGCGAGTCCCTACGAGCAGTACTTC. It encodes CASGQGASPYEQYF.

This rearrangement joins TRBV29-1 to TRBJ2-1, with a possible D match to TRBD2 (5 bases). The CDR3 has 11 amino acids. The V end was cut by 4 bases, the J end by 7 bases, with 8 bases between. The germline V gene encodes CDR1 SQVTM and CDR2 ANQGSEA. CDR3 coding DNA: TGCAGCGTTGTGAGGGCAAATGAGCAGTTCTTC. It encodes CSVVRANEQFF.

The chain links TRBV7-2 to TRBJ2-7; possible D gene TRBD1, 5 bases. The V gene's germline CDR1 is SGHTA and CDR2 FQGNSA. This CDR3 comprises 15 residues. V lost 1 base and J lost 3, with 13 bases in between. The CDR3 DNA follows: TGTGCCAGCAGCTTAGGGCAGGGTTGGTTCTACGAGCAGTACGTC. It codes for CASSLGQGWFYEQYV.

CDR3 sequence reads: CASSVDRGQPQHF. CDR3 nucleotides: TGTGCCAGCAGTGTGGACAGGGGGCAGCCCCAGCATTTT. The chain joins TRBV6-5 to TRBJ1-5; 10 nucleotides agree with TRBD1. The germline gives CDR1 MNHEY, CDR2 SVGAGI. The CDR3 is 13 residues long. V was pared by 5 bases and J by 7 bases, with 2 bases of the junction left unmatched.

This clonotype was seen more than once but under ten times. DNA for the CDR3: TGCAGCGTTGGTACAGTCAAAGATACGCAGTATTTT. Protein product: CSVGTVKDTQYF. This chain links TRBV29-1 with TRBJ2-3; no clear D gene. Germline V gene sequence: CDR1 SQVTM, CDR2 ANQGSEA. This CDR3 comprises 12 residues. With 4 bases removed from V and 5 bases from J, the gap between germline ends came to 10 bases.

This clonotype was counted only a few times. This sequence joins TRBV7-2 and TRBJ2-3, with 11 bases identical to TRBD2. The CDR3 covers 18 residues. With V trimmed by 5 bases and J by 4 bases, 14 bases remained unmatched. Germline CDR1 is SGHTA and CDR2 is FQGNSA. The CDR3 DNA is TGTGCCAGCAGCCCCCGTGTGGGACTAGCGGACTGGCCAGATACGCAGTATTTT. Its protein product is CASSPRVGLADWPDTQYF.

This chain connects TRBV11-1 to TRBJ2-7; D is ambiguous. This CDR3 is 13 amino acids long. The V end was cut by 4 bases, the J end by 6 bases, with 13 bases between. Per the germline V gene, CDR1 is SGHAT and CDR2 is FQDESV (reference sequence). CDR3 sequence (DNA): TGTGCCAGCAGCTCACGTACTGGGTCCGAGCAGTACTTC. The encoded protein is CASSSRTGSEQYF.

This clonotype was counted only a few times. This chain joins TRBV12-3 or TRBV12-4 and TRBJ1-1; D unclear. V was pared by 6 bases and J by 7 bases, with 9 bases between. CDR3 length: 11 residues. CDR3 residues: CASSLVSEAFF. DNA of the CDR3: TGTGCCAGCAGCCTCGTCAGTGAAGCTTTCTTT.

The chain joins TRBV29-1 to TRBJ1-1; possible D gene TRBD1, 5 bases. Between the trimmed V and J ends, which lost 4 bases and 1 base, there was a span of 10 bases. In germline, CDR1 is SQVTM, CDR2 ANQGSEA. There are 13 residues in the CDR3. DNA of the CDR3: TGCAGCGTTGGGGGCTCGGGGAACACTGAAGCTTTCTTT. It specifies CSVGGSGNTEAFF.

This chain connects TRBV6-2 or TRBV6-3 to TRBJ2-7, with 13 bases matching TRBD2. The germline V gene encodes CDR1 MNHEY and CDR2 SVGEGT. The CDR3 runs 14 residues. The V and J ends lost 6 bases and 1 base, in that order; junction bases with no gene match: 0. The CDR3 is CASRLAGGSYEQYV. In DNA, the CDR3 is TGTGCCAGCAGACTAGCGGGGGGGTCCTACGAGCAGTACGTC.

This clonotype was detected only a few times. The chain uses TRBV14 and TRBJ2-2; the match to TRBD2 covers 13 bases. CDR1 SGHDN and CDR2 FVKESK come from the germline V gene. The CDR3 runs to 18 residues. V lost 1 base and J lost 6; bases outside the gene matches: 8. The CDR3 reads CASSQGLGLAGFAGELFF. DNA for the CDR3: TGTGCCAGCAGCCAAGGCCTGGGACTAGCGGGGTTCGCCGGGGAGCTGTTTTTT. The full variable domain, in which reference TRBV14 and TRBJ2-2 provide the parts outside the CDR3, is EAGVTQFPSHSVIEKGQTVTLRCDPISGHDNLYWYRRVMGKEIKFLLHFVKESKQDESGMPNNRFLAERTGGTYSTLKVQPAELEDSGVYFCASSQGLGLAGFAGELFFGEGSRLTVL.

This clonotype turned up a few times. The rearrangement uses TRBV5-1 and TRBJ1-3; a possible D gene is TRBD1 (5 bases). Between the trimmed V and J ends, which lost 2 bases and 9 bases, there was a span of 9 bases. The CDR3 covers 12 residues. Germline assignment: CDR1 SGHRS and CDR2 YFSETQ. CDR3 residues: CASSLDRSTIYF. The CDR3 DNA follows: TGCGCCAGCAGCTTAGACAGAAGCACCATATATTTT.

This clonotype turned up a few times. V and J are TRBV7-2 and TRBJ1-1; D is unresolved. With 2 bases removed from V and 5 bases from J, the gap between germline ends came to 15 bases. There are 15 residues in the CDR3. CDR1 SGHTA and CDR2 FQGNSA come from the germline V gene. The CDR3 is CASSLREVGRTEAFF. CDR3 bases: TGTGCCAGCAGCTTAAGGGAAGTGGGTCGGACTGAAGCTTTCTTT.